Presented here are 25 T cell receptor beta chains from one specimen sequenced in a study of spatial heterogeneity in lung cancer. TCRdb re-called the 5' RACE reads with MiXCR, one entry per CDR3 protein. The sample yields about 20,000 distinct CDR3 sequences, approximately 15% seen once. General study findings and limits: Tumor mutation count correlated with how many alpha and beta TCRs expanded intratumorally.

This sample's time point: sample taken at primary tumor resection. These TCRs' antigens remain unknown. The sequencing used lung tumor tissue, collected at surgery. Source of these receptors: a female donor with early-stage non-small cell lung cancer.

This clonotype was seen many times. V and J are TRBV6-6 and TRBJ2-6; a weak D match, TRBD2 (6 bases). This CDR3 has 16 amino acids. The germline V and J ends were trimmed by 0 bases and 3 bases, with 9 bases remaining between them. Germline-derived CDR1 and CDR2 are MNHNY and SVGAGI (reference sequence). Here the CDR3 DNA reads TGTGCCAGCAGTTACTCAGGAGGGGTTGGGGCCAACGTCCTGACTTTC. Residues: CASSYSGGVGANVLTF.

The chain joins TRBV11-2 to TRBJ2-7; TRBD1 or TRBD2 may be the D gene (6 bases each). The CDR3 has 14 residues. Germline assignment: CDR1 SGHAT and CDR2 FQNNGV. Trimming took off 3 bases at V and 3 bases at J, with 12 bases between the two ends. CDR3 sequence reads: CASSFSGGNYEQYF. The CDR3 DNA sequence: TGTGCCAGCAGCTTCTCCGGGGGCAACTACGAGCAGTACTTC.

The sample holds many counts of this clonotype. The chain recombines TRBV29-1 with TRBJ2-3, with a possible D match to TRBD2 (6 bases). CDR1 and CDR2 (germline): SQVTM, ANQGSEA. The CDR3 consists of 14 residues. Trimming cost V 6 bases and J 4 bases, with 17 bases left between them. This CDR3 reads CSVAPNSGPDTQYF. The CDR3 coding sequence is TGCAGCGTCGCCCCTAATAGCGGCCCAGATACGCAGTATTTT.

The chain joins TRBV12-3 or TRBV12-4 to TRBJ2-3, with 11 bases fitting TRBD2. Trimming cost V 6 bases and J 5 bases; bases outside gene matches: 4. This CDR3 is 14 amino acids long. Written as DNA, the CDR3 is TGTGCCAGCAGGACTAGCGGGATTAGAGATACGCAGTATTTT. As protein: CASRTSGIRDTQYF.

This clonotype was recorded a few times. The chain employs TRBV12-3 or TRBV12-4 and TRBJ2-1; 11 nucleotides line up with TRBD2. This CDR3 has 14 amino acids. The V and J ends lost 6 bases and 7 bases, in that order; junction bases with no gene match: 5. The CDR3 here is CASRLAGAKNEQFF. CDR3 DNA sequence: TGTGCCAGCAGACTAGCGGGAGCTAAAAATGAGCAGTTCTTC.

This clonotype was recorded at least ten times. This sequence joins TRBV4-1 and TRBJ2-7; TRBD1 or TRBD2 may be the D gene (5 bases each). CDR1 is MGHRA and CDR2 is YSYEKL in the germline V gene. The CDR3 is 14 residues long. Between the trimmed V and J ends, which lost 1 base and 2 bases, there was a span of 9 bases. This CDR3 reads CASSQGDVTYEQYF. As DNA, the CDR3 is TGCGCCAGCAGCCAAGGGGACGTGACCTACGAGCAGTACTTC.

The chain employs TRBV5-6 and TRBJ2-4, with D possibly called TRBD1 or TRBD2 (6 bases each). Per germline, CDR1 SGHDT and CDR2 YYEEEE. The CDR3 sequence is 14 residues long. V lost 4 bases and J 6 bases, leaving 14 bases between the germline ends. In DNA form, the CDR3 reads TGTGCCAGCAGCGTCCACGGGGGCGCAAACATTCAGTACTTC. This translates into CASSVHGGANIQYF.

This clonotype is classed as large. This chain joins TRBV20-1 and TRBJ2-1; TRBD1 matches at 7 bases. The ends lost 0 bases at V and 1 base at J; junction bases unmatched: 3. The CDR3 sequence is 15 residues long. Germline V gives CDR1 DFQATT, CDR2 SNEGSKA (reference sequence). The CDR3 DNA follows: TGCAGTGCTAGAGATATGACAGGGTCCTACAATGAGCAGTTCTTC. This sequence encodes CSARDMTGSYNEQFF.

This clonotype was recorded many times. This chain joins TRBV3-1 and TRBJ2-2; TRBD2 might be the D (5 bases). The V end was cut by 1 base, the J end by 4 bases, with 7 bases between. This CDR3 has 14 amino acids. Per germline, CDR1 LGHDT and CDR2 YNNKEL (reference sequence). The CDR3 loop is CASSQAGGTGELFF. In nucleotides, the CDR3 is TGTGCCAGCAGCCAAGCCGGAGGCACCGGGGAGCTGTTTTTT. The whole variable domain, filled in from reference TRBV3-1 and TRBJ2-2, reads DTAVSQTPKYLVTQMGNDKSIKCEQNLGHDTMYWYKQDSKKFLKIMFSYNNKELIINETVPNRFSPKSPDKAHLNLHINSLELGDSAVYFCASSQAGGTGELFFGEGSRLTVL.

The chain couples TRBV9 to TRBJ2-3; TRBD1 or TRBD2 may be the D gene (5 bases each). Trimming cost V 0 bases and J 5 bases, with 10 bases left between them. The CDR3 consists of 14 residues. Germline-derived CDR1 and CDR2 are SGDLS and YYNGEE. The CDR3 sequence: CASSVAGTGDTQYF. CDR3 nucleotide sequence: TGTGCCAGCAGCGTAGCAGGGACGGGAGATACGCAGTATTTT.

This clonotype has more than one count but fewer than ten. The CDR3, as DNA: TGTGCCAGCAGCTTAAGGGGAGCGGCCAGCTCTGGGGCCAACGTCCTGACTTTC. This sequence encodes CASSLRGAASSGANVLTF. This sequence joins TRBV7-3 and TRBJ2-6, with a weak D call TRBD2 (5 bases). This CDR3 spans 18 amino acids. Germline V gene sequence: CDR1 SGHTA, CDR2 FQGTGA. Trimming left V 1 base short and J 0 bases short, with 13 bases between.

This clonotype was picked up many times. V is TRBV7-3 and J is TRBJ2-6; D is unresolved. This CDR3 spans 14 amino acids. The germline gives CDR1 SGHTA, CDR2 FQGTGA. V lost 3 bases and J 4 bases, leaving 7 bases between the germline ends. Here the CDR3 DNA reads TGTGCCAGCAGCTTCGCGACCGGGGCCAACGTCCTGACTTTC. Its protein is CASSFATGANVLTF.

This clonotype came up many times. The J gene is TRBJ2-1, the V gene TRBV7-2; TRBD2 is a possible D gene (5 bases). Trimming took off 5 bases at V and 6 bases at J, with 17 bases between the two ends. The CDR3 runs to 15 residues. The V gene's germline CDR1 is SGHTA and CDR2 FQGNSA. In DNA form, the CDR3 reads TGTGCCAGCAGCGCCCTTTGGCTTCTAGCCAATGAGCAGTTCTTC. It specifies CASSALWLLANEQFF.

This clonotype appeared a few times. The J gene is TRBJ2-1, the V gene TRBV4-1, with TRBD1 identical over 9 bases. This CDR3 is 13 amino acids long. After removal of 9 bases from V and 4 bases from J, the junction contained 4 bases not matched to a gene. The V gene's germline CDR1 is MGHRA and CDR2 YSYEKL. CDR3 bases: TGCGCCAGTTCACAGGGGGCTTACAATGAGCAGTTCTTC. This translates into CASSQGAYNEQFF.

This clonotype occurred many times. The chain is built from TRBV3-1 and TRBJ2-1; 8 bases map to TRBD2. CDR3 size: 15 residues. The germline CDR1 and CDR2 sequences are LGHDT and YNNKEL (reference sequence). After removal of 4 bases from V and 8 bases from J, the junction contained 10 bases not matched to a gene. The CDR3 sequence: CASSPGTSNVHEQFF. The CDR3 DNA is TGTGCCAGCAGCCCAGGGACTAGTAATGTCCATGAGCAGTTCTTC.

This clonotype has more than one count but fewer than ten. The CDR3: CASSLTQGRKETQYF. In DNA, the CDR3 is TGCGCCAGCAGCTTAACACAGGGGCGAAAGGAGACCCAGTACTTC. The rearrangement joins TRBV5-1 to TRBJ2-5; TRBD1 matches 7 bases. J lost 5 bases, V lost 2 bases, and 9 bases had no gene match. Germline lookup yields CDR1 SGHRS and CDR2 YFSETQ. The CDR3 totals 15 residues.

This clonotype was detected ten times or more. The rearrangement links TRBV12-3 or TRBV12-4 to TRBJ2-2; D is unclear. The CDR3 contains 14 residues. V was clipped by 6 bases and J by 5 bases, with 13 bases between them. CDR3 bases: TGTGCCAGCAGGCCTCTTCCGGGTACCGGGGAGCTGTTTTTT. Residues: CASRPLPGTGELFF.

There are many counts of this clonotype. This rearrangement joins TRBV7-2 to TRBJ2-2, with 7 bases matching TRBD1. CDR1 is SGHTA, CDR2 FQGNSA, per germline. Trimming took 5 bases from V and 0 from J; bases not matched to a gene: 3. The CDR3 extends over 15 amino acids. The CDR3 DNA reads TGTGCCAGCAGCCCCGGGACAGCGAACACCGGGGAGCTGTTTTTT. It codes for CASSPGTANTGELFF.

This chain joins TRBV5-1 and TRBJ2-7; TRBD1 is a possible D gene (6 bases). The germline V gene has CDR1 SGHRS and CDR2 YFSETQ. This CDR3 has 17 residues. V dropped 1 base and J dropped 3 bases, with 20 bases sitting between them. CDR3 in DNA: TGCGCCAGCAGCTTGTACCCGGGTAGCGAACAGGGCTACGAGCAGTACTTC. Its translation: CASSLYPGSEQGYEQYF.

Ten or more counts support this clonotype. The CDR3 loop is CASSLSAGADEQYF. The CDR3 region has the DNA TGTGCCAGCAGCTTATCGGCGGGAGCCGACGAGCAGTACTTC. V gene TRBV7-3 combines with J gene TRBJ2-7; 7 nucleotides match TRBD2. CDR3 length equals 14 residues. Trimming took 2 bases from V and 5 from J; bases not matched to a gene: 6. The V gene's germline CDR1 is SGHTA and CDR2 FQGTGA.

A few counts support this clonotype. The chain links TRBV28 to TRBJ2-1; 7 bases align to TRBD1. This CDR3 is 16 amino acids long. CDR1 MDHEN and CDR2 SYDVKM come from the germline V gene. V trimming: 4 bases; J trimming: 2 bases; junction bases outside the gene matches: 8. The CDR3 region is CASSSRRTGPYNEQFF. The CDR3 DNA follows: TGTGCCAGCAGTTCGAGAAGGACAGGACCCTACAATGAGCAGTTCTTC.

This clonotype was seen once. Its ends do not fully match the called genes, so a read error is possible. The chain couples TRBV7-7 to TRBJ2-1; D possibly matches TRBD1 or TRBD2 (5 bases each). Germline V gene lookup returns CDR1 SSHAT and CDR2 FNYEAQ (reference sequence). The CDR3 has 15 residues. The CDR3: CASSDGDEQSNEQFF. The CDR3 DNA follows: TGTGCTAGCAGCGACGGGGACGAGCAAAGCAATGAGCAGTTCTTC.

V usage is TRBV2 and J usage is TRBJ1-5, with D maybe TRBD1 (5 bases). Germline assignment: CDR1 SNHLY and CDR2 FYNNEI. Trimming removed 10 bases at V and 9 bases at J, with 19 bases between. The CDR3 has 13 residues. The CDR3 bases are TGTGCCACCCGGGACGGTGAGGGGAGGCCCCAGCATTTT. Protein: CATRDGEGRPQHF.

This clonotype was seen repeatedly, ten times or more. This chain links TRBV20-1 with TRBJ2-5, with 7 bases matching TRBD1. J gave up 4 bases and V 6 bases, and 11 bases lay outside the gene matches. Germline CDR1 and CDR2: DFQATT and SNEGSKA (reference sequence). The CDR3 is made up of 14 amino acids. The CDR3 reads CSARRGGRGETQYF. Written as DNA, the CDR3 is TGCAGTGCCCGCAGAGGGGGCAGAGGAGAGACCCAGTACTTC.

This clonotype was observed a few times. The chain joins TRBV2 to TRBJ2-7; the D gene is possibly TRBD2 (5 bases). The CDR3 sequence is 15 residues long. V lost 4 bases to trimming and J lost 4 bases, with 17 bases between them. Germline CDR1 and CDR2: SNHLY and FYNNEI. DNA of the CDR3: TGTGCCAGCAGTGCCACTAGTCAGCCCTCATACGAGCAGTACTTC. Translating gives CASSATSQPSYEQYF.